The present T cell receptor beta chain was sequenced within a study of post-analysis software for immune sequencing data. TCR beta cDNA libraries had unique molecular identifiers. TCRdb re-called the PCR reads through MiXCR, storing one row per CDR3 protein. The top ten hold around 30% of the sample, which has 150,000 to 200,000 distinct CDR3 sequences, roughly 34% seen once. The CDR3 is 17 residues long. CDR1 and CDR2 (germline): MDHEN, SYDVKM. The J segment lost 1 base and the V segment lost 2 bases, leaving 7 bases of the junction unmatched. There are a few counts of this clonotype. The sequencing here drew on blood, taken after autologous hematopoietic stem cell transplantation. The sequence came from a girl aged 5-17 years with multiple sclerosis. The rearrangement joins TRBV28 to TRBJ2-3; 9 positions match TRBD2. CDR3: CASSLGGRGTGTDTQYF. The CDR3 DNA is TGTGCCAGCAGTTTAGGCGGGAGGGGTACGGGCACAGATACGCAGTATTTT. Based on the CDR3 plus reference TRBV28 and TRBJ2-3, the full variable domain is DVKVTQSSRYLVKRTGEKVFLECVQDMDHENMFWYRQDPGLGLRLIYFSYDVKMKEKGDIPEGYSVSREKKERFSLILESASTNQTSMYLCASSLGGRGTGTDTQYFGPGTRLTVL.